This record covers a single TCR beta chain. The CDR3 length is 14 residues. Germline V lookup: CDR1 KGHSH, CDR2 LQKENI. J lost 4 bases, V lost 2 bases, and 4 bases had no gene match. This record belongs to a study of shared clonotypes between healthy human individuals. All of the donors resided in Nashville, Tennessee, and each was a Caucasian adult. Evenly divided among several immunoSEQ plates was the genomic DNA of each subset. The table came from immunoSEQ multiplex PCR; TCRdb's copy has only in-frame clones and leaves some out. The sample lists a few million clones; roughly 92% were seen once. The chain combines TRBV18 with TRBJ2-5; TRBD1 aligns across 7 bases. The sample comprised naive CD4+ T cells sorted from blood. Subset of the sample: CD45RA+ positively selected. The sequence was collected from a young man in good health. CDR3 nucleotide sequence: TGTGCCAGCTCACCAAGGGGGCTTGGAGAGACCCAGTACTTC. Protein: CASSPRGLGETQYF.